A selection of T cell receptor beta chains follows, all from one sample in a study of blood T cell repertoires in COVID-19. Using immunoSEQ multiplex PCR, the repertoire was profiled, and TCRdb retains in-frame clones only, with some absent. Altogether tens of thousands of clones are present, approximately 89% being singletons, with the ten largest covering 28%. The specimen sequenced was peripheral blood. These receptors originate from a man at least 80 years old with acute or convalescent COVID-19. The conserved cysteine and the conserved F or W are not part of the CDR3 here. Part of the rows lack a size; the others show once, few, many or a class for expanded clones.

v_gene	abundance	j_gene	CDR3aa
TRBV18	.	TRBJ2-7	ASSPRTGEEQY
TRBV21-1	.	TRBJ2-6	ANRGWGNRPGSGANVLT
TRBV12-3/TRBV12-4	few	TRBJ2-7	ASSPQRGHEQY
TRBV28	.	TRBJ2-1	ASTLGPYRGDEQF
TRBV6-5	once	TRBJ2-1	ASSTDRVWYNEQF
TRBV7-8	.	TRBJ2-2	ASSYQGDAGELF
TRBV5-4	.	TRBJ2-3	ASSIRTSGLTDTQY
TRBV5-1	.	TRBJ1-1	ASSLISDTEAF
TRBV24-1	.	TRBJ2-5	ATSDLKDRPGEETQY
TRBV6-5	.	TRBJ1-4	ASSSHRRGEKLF
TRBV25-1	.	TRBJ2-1	ASSDGRFSNEQF
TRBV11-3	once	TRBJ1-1	ASSENAVTEAF
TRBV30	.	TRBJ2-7	AWSVLGGAYEQY
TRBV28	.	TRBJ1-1	ASYRDRNTEAF
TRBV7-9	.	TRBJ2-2	ASSLTTGTAGELF